This TCR beta chain was found in a study of T cells in Graves' hyperthyroidism and ophthalmopathy. Study details: Sampling of peripheral blood happened at initial diagnosis, prior to any treatment. Study findings and constraints: Most clonotypes that expanded in the thyroid above 0.001 also showed up in blood.

Hyperthyroidism patients were newly diagnosed, had disease duration under 2 months, and were aged 18 to 65 years. Amplification yielded TCR beta CDR3 regions, with RNA transcripts as the source. Carried out on the TCR CDR3, a first-round RT-PCR used the HTBI primer set. TCRdb reanalysed the multiplex PCR reads using MiXCR and keeps one entry per CDR3 protein. The data contain fewer than 650,000 distinct CDR3 sequences, around 13% of them singletons. This clonotype was detected many times. Antigen unknown. The CDR3 has 20 residues. V trimming: 7 bases; J trimming: 3 bases; junction bases outside the gene matches: 19.

The TCR sequence derives from a woman in her 40s with Graves' hyperthyroidism. Specimen: blood. The rearrangement uses TRBV12-3 or TRBV12-4 and TRBJ2-3, with TRBD2 matching over 13 bases. In DNA form, the CDR3 reads TGTGCCAGCACCTTCCTGCTCAGGACTAGCGGGAGAAGGGCGACAGATACGCAGTATTTT. Its translation is CASTFLLRTSGRRATDTQYF.